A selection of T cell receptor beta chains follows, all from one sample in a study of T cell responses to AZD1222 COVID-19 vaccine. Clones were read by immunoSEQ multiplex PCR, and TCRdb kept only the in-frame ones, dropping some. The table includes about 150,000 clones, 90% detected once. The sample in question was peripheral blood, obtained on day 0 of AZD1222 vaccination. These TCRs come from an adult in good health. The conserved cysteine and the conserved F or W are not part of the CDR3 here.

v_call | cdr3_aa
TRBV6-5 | ASTPRFGLFQPQH
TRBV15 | ATSTLPGGMGSQETQY
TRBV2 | ASSLNRYNEKLF
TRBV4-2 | ASSQDQGQGAYGYT
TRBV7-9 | ASSSHRGQETQY
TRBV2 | ASSDLGYNQPQH
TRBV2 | ASSASGQANSPLH
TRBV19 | ASSRGLAANTDTQY
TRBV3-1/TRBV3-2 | ASSQVGRGPAYNEQF
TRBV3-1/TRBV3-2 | ASSHTGTEAF
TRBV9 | ASSVGEGQGHEKLF
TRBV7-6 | ASSPQSTGALQETQY
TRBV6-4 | ASRDGGMNTEAF
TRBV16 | ASSQGRGVNTEAF
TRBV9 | ASSARDRGQPQH
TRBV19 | ASTGTSGGYTGELF
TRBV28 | ASSRDAYEQY
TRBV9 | ASSVEDTQY
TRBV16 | ASSPIRGADYGYT
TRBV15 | ATRGEVATNEKLF
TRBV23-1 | ASSHLRVGDVVKLF
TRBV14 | ASSQGVGSGETQY
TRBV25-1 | ASSGQGERQPQH
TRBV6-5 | ASSPDLVGYT
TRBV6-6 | ASSPLAGGPGANVLT
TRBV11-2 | ASSSVKQPYEQY
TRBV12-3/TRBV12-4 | ASSGQGKD
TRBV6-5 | ASRGNGNSPLH
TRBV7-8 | ASSLRTGANYGYT
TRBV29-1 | SVKTGVIDTEAF
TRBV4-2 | ASSPTSGGAAGELF
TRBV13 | ASSSRTEMNTEAF
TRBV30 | AWRLMTGPYEQY
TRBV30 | AWSSRGSNQPQH
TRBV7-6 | ASSLLAGGETQY
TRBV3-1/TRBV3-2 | ASSQDWSAGYTEAF
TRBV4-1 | ASSQEGLAGVYEQY
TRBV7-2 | ASSRTDRNQPQH
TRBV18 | ASYPEGGTEAF
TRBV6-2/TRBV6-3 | ASSYSPGTNYNEQF
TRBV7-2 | ASGERMNYGYT
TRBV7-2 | ASSLASGTGRVEKLF
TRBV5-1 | ASGMGDEQF
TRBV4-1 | ASSQDGAGVYGYT
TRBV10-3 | AISSGLARYNEQF